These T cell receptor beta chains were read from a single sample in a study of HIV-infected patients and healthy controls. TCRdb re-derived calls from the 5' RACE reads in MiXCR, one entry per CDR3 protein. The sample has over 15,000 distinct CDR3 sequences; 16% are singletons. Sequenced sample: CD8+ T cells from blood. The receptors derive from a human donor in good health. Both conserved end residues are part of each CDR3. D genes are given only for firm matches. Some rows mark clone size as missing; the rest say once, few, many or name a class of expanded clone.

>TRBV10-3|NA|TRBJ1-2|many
TGTGCCATCAGTGTGATTCGTGGCGACAGGATCGAAACAGCCCCAACTAACTATGGCTACACCTTC
CAISVIRGDRIETAPTNYGYTF
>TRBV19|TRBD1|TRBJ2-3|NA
TGTGCCAGTAGCGAAGACAGGGCCAGCACAGATACGCAGTATTTT
CASSEDRASTDTQYF
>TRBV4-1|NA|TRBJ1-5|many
TGCGCCAGCAGCCAACAAATCTTTCAGCCCCAGCATTTT
CASSQQIFQPQHF
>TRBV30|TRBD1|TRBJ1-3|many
TGTGCCTGCTCTCCTCCAGGGGGCTCTGGAAACACCATATATTTT
CACSPPGGSGNTIYF
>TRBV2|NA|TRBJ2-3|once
TGTGCCAGCCTGACCGGGATCTCGGGCGCTCCGCAGTATTTT
CASLTGISGAPQYF
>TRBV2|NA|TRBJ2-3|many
TGTGCCAGTGAAGGACAGTATACAGATACGCAGTATTTT
CASEGQYTDTQYF
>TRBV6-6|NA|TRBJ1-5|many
TGTGCCAGCAGTCCCTATAGCAATCAGCCCCAGCATTTT
CASSPYSNQPQHF
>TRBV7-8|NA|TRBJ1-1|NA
TGTGCCAGCAGCTTAGTTGAGCAGAAAGAAAGCGAAGCTTTCTTT
CASSLVEQKESEAFF
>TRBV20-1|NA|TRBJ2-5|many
TGCAGTGCTAGAGGCAAGTCGGAACAAGAGACCCAGTACTTC
CSARGKSEQETQYF
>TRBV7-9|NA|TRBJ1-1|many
TGTGCCAGCAGCTTCCGGGACTTGAACACTGAAGCTTTCTTT
CASSFRDLNTEAFF
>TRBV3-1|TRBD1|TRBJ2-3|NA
TGTGCCAGCAGAGAGACAGGGCCTACAGATACGCAGTATTTT
CASRETGPTDTQYF
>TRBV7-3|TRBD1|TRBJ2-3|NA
TGTGCCAGCAGCCCTACCGGGACAGTTGATACGCAGTATTTT
CASSPTGTVDTQYF
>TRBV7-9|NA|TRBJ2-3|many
TGTGCCAGCAGCGTGACAGACCTTAGCACAGATACGCAGTATTTT
CASSVTDLSTDTQYF
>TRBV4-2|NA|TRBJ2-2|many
TGTGCCAGCAGCCAAGAAGTCGCCGGGGAGCTGTTTTTT
CASSQEVAGELFF
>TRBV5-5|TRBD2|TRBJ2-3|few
TGTGCCAGCATCCCGCTAGCGGCAGCTTTAGTTATGGATACGCAGTATTTT
CASIPLAAALVMDTQYF
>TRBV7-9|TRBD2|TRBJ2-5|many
TGTGCCAGCAGCTTAGGATCTAGCGGACCAGAGACCCAGTACTTC
CASSLGSSGPETQYF
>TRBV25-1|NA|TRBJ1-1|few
TGTGCCAGCAGTGAGGGAGGGTTCAACACTGAAGCTTTCTTT
CASSEGGFNTEAFF
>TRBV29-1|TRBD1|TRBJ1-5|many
TGCAGCGTTTACGTAGAGGGGGCCGATCAGCCCCAGCATTTT
CSVYVEGADQPQHF
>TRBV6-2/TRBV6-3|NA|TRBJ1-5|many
TGTGCCAGCAGTTACTCGAAGTTAGGGCCAGGGCCCTCGGGGACGCCCCAGCATTTT
CASSYSKLGPGPSGTPQHF
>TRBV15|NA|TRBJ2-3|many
TGTGCCACCAGCAGAGATGCTAGCCCCACAGATACGCAGTATTTT
CATSRDASPTDTQYF
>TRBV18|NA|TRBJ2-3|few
TGTGCCAGCTCACCAGGGTCCACAGATACGCAGTATTTT
CASSPGSTDTQYF
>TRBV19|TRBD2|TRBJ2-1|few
TGTGCCAGTAGTAGACTAGCGGGAGGTCCTGGCAATGAGCAGTTCTTC
CASSRLAGGPGNEQFF
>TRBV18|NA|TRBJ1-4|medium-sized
TGTGCCAGCTCACCACAGGGCTATTATGAAAAACTGTTTTTT
CASSPQGYYEKLFF
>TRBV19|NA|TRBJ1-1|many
TGTGCCAGTAGTATTTACGGTGAAGCTTTCTTT
CASSIYGEAFF
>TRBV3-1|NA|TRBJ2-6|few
TGTGCCAGCAGCCAAGATCACTCTGGGGCCAACGTCCTGACTTTC
CASSQDHSGANVLTF
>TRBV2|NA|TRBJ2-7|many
TGTGCCAGCAGCAAGTCCTACGAGCAGTACTTC
CASSKSYEQYF
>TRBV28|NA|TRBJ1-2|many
TGTGCCAGCAGTATAACAGGGATAGGCGGCTACACCTTC
CASSITGIGGYTF
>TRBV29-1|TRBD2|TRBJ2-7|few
TGCAGCGTTGACGCGGGAGGGGACGCCTACGAGCAGTACTTC
CSVDAGGDAYEQYF
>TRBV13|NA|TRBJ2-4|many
TGTGCCAGCAGCCCGCGGACAGAACTAGCCAAAAACATTCAGTACTTC
CASSPRTELAKNIQYF